The sequence of this T cell receptor beta chain was determined in a study of T cell clusters in autoimmune cytopenias. Study findings and constraints: TRB repertoire shifts in secondary cytopenia and chronic lymphocytic leukemia mostly reflected lymphoma, not autoimmunity. No cluster-lack signature appeared between secondary cytopenia and chronic lymphocytic leukemia patients, apparently due to lymphoma masking. Active autoimmune hepatitis patients had roughly 2.9-fold fewer exclusive TRB clusters than healthy donors. No experiment has yet validated the function of the T cell clusters defined in silico.

This clonotype shows up as medium-sized by frequency. The target antigen is unknown. TRB was amplified from roughly 270 ng of peripheral blood genomic DNA per sample. The CDR3 is made up of 16 amino acids. CDR1 MNHEY and CDR2 SVGAGI come from the germline V gene. TRB rearrangements were amplified by touch-down multiplex PCR with mixed TRB-A/B primers. TCRdb reprocessed the multiplex PCR reads and stores each CDR3 protein as one record, lacking DNA. This sample's clone table lists under 8,500 distinct CDR3 sequences. The source material was peripheral blood. This chain joins TRBV6-5 and TRBJ1-3. The TCR sequence derives from a human donor with an autoimmune cytopenia or autoimmune hepatitis (not recorded which). The CDR3 spells CASSYSKGISGNTIYF.